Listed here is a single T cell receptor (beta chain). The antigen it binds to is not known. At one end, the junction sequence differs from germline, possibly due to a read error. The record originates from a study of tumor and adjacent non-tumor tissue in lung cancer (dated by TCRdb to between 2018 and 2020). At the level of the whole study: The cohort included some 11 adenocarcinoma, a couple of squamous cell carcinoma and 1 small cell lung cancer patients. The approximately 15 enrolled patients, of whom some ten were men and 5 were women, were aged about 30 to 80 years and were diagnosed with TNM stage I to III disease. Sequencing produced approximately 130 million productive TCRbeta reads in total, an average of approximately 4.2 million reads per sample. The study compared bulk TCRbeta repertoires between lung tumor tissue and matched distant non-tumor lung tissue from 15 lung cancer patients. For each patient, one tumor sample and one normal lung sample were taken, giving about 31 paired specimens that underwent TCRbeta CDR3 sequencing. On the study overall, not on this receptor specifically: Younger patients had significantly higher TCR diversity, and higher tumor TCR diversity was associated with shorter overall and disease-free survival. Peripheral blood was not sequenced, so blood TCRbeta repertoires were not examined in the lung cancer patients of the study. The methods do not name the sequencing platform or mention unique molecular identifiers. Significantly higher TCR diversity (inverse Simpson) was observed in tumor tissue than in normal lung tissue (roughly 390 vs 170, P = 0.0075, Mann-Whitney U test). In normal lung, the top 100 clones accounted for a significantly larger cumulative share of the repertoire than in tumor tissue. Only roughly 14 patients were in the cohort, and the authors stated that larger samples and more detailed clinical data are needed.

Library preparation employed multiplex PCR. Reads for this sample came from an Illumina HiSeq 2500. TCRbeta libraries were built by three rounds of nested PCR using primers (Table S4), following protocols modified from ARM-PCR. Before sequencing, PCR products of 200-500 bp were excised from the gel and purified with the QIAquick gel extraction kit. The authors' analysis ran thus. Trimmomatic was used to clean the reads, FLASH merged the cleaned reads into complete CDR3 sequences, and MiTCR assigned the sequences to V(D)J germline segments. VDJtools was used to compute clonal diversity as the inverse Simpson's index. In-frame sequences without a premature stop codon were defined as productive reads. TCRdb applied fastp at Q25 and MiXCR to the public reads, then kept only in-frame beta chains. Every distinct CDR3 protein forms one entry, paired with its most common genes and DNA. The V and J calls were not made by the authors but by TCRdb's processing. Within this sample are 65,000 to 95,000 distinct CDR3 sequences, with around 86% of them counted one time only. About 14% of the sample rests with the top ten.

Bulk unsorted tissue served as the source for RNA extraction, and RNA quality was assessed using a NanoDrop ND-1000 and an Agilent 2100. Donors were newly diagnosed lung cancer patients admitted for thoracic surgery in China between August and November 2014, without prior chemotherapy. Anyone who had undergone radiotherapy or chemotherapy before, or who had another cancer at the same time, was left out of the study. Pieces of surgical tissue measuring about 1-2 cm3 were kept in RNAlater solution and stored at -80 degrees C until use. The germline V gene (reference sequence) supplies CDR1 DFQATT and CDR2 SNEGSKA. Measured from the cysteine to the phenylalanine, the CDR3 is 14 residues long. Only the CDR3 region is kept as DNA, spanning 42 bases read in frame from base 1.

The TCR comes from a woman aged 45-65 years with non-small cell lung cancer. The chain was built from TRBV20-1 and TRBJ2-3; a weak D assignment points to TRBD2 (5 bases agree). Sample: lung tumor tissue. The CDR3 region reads CSSRRADNTDMQYF. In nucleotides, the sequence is TGCAGTTCTAGGAGAGCGGATAACACAGATATGCAGTATTTT.